These 22 T cell receptor beta chains were sequenced from one sample in a study of shared clonotypes between healthy human individuals. Sequencing used immunoSEQ multiplex PCR; TCRdb keeps in-frame clones, though not all of them. The top ten hold 0.35% to 0.5% of the sample, which has 2.3 million or so clones, over 85% seen once. Sequenced input: naive CD4+ T cells from PBMCs. Subset meaning: CD45RA+ positively selected. The receptors here all came from a man aged 18 to 29 in good health. Some clones in this sample may be carry-over from other donors' samples.

With respect to this clone: Other DNA sequences in the sample encode the same CDR3. The V and J genes are TRBV7-3 and TRBJ2-3, with D possibly matching TRBD2 (6 bases). Trimming left V 2 bases short and J 2 bases short, with 8 bases between. Germline lookup yields CDR1 SGHTA and CDR2 FQGTGA. This CDR3 comprises 14 residues. CDR3 loop: CASSLRGITDTQYF. In DNA, the CDR3 is TGTGCCAGCAGCTTACGGGGGATCACAGATACGCAGTATTTT.

The rearrangement joins TRBV5-6 to TRBJ1-3; possible D gene TRBD1, 5 bases. Germline V lookup: CDR1 SGHDT, CDR2 YYEEEE. V was cut by 3 bases and J by 1 base, with 8 bases left in between. This CDR3 is 14 amino acids long. CDR3 loop: CASSSRGSGNTIYF. The DNA for the CDR3 is TGTGCCAGCAGCTCGAGGGGTTCTGGAAACACCATATATTTT.

The genes are TRBV28 and TRBJ1-5, with 7 bases fitting TRBD1. Germline CDR1 reads MDHEN; CDR2 reads SYDVKM. This CDR3 is built from 15 residues. The J segment lost 2 bases and the V segment lost 5 bases, leaving 6 bases of the junction unmatched. CDR3 region: CASSTPDRGNQPQHF. CDR3 nucleotide sequence: TGTGCCAGCAGTACGCCCGACAGGGGCAATCAGCCCCAGCATTTT.

The chain uses TRBV7-2 and TRBJ1-1, with D unresolved. The CDR3 has 13 residues. Trimming took 2 bases from V and 6 from J, leaving 10 bases between them. The V gene's germline CDR1 is SGHTA and CDR2 FQGNSA. The DNA of the CDR3 is TGTGCCAGCAGCTTAATGATGGAGCCTGAAGCTTTCTTT. Its translation is CASSLMMEPEAFF. Supplemented by reference TRBV7-2 and TRBJ1-1, the full variable domain reads GAGVSQSPSNKVTEKGKDVELRCDPISGHTALYWYRQSLGQGLEFLIYFQGNSAPDKSGLPSDRFSAERTGGSVSTLTIQRTQQEDSAVYLCASSLMMEPEAFFGQGTRLTVV.

The chain is built from TRBV7-8 and TRBJ2-7; D assignment may be TRBD1 or TRBD2 (5 bases each). V was cut by 5 bases and J by 1 base, with 18 bases left in between. Germline lookup yields CDR1 SGHVS and CDR2 FQNEAQ. The CDR3 runs 16 residues. The CDR3 here is CASSQRTGTLSYEQYF. The CDR3 bases are TGTGCCAGCAGCCAACGTACCGGGACCCTGTCCTACGAGCAGTACTTC.

This chain joins TRBV2 and TRBJ1-1; D remains ambiguous. The CDR3 length is 12 residues. With 10 bases removed from V and 7 bases from J, the gap between germline ends came to 16 bases. The germline V gene has CDR1 SNHLY and CDR2 FYNNEI. DNA for the CDR3: TGTGCCACCCAGGAGGTTGGGTTTGAAGCTTTCTTT. It yields the protein CATQEVGFEAFF.

The chain employs TRBV2 and TRBJ2-1; TRBD2 matches at 11 bases. Germline V CDR1 and CDR2: SNHLY, FYNNEI. V was clipped by 4 bases and J by 13 bases; unmatched bases: 9. CDR3 length equals 14 residues. The CDR3 region is CASSVRLAGPSQFF. CDR3 DNA: TGTGCCAGCAGTGTCAGACTAGCGGGACCCTCACAGTTCTTC.

The genes are TRBV5-1 and TRBJ2-2, with 9 bases aligning to TRBD2. The junction had 5 bases not matched to a gene; V was cut back by 4 bases and J by 7 bases. From germline, CDR1 is SGHRS and CDR2 YFSETQ. This CDR3 is built from 14 residues. This CDR3 is CASSPSGVVGELFF. The CDR3 DNA follows: TGCGCCAGCAGCCCTAGCGGGGTCGTCGGGGAGCTGTTTTTT.

In the case of this clone: At one of its ends the junction is not consistent with the germline gene, which may arise from a read error. J is TRBJ2-7 and V is TRBV7-8; a weak D match, TRBD2 (5 bases). This CDR3 spans 13 amino acids. CDR1 is SGHVS, CDR2 FQNEAQ, per germline. CDR3 coding DNA: TGTGCCAGCAGCATAGCTCAGGACTCTAAAAAGTACTTC. Its protein product is CASSIAQDSKKYF.

To note about this clone: The same CDR3 arises from other DNA sequences in this sample as well. This sequence joins TRBV5-1 and TRBJ2-5; 9 bases are a match to TRBD2. This CDR3 is built from 16 residues. Germline loops: CDR1 SGHRS, CDR2 YFSETQ. V lost 0 bases to trimming and J lost 4 bases; unmatched junction nucleotides: 7. The CDR3 DNA is TGCGCCAGCAGCTTGGGTTTAGCGGGAGTTGGAGAGACCCAGTACTTC. This translates into CASSLGLAGVGETQYF.

The rearrangement joins TRBV27 to TRBJ1-1; possible D gene TRBD1, 5 bases. From germline, CDR1 is MNHEY and CDR2 SMNVEV (reference sequence). CDR3 size: 15 residues. The ends were cut back, 11 bases at V and 1 base at J, with 20 bases in the middle. CDR3: CAARLNGAENTEAFF. In DNA, the CDR3 is TGTGCCGCGCGTTTGAACGGGGCTGAGAACACTGAAGCTTTCTTT.

The V and J genes are TRBV18 and TRBJ1-5; D is unclear. V lost 5 bases to trimming and J lost 4 bases, with 18 bases between them. CDR3 length: 16 amino acids. From germline, CDR1 is KGHSH and CDR2 LQKENI. The CDR3 loop is CASSATAVVGNQPQHF. In nucleotides, the CDR3 is TGTGCCAGCTCAGCCACAGCGGTGGTTGGGAATCAGCCCCAGCATTTT.

This chain joins TRBV5-4 and TRBJ2-2, with D possibly matching TRBD2 (5 bases). The CDR3 spans 16 residues. Germline V CDR1 and CDR2: SGHNT, YYREEE (reference sequence). V lost 6 bases, J lost 2 bases, and 17 bases lay in between. The CDR3 DNA sequence: TGTGCCAGCAAGCTTGGAGGCCAGCTAAACACCGGGGAGCTGTTTTTT. Amino acids: CASKLGGQLNTGELFF. The variable domain in full, completed from reference TRBV5-4 and TRBJ2-2, reads ETGVTQSPTHLIKTRGQQVTLRCSSQSGHNTVSWYQQALGQGPQFIFQYYREEENGRGNFPPRFSGLQFPNYSSELNVNALELDDSALYLCASKLGGQLNTGELFFGEGSRLTVL.

This chain connects TRBV2 to TRBJ2-3; 7 bases are a match to TRBD1. Germline CDR1 reads SNHLY; CDR2 reads FYNNEI. With 1 base clipped from V and 8 bases from J, the junction kept 6 bases outside the gene matches. CDR3 length: 14 residues. CDR3: CASSEEGALGTQYF. The CDR3 DNA follows: TGTGCCAGCAGTGAAGAGGGGGCCCTTGGTACGCAGTATTTT.

CDR3 region: CSVEAPGRGTETQYF. The CDR3 nucleotides read TGCAGCGTTGAAGCCCCCGGGAGGGGCACAGAGACCCAGTACTTC. V gene TRBV29-1 combines with J gene TRBJ2-5; TRBD2 matches 8 bases. Germline V CDR1 and CDR2: SQVTM, ANQGSEA. The CDR3 spans 15 residues. V lost 1 base, J lost 4 bases, and 8 bases stayed unmatched.

CDR3 protein: CASSAGLGVYGYTF. DNA of the CDR3: TGTGCCAGCAGTGCAGGACTGGGGGTTTATGGCTACACCTTC. V is TRBV6-5 and J is TRBJ1-2; a possible D gene is TRBD1 (5 bases). Germline CDR1 and CDR2: MNHEY and SVGAGI. Trimming left V 5 bases short and J 5 bases short, with 15 bases between. The CDR3 length is 14 residues.

CDR3 loop: CASSGTTGVKYGYTF. The CDR3 DNA reads TGCGCCAGCAGCGGGACGACAGGGGTCAAGTATGGCTACACCTTC. The genes are TRBV5-1 and TRBJ1-2, with TRBD1 matching 8 bases. V was clipped by 4 bases and J by 5 bases; unmatched bases: 10. Looked up from germline, CDR1 is SGHRS and CDR2 is YFSETQ. The CDR3 consists of 15 residues.

The chain combines TRBV2 with TRBJ1-3, with D unresolved. Germline lookup yields CDR1 SNHLY and CDR2 FYNNEI. Trimming pared 8 bases from V and 8 bases from J, leaving 22 bases between. The CDR3 is made up of 15 amino acids. CDR3 sequence: CASAHPQRVRDTIYF. The CDR3 nucleotides read TGTGCCAGCGCCCACCCCCAGAGGGTTCGGGACACCATATATTTT.

The chain carries TRBV28 and TRBJ2-7, with TRBD2 matching 13 bases. The CDR3 extends over 14 amino acids. The junction had 3 bases not matched to a gene; V was cut back by 7 bases and J by 3 bases. Looked up from germline, CDR1 is MDHEN and CDR2 is SYDVKM. CDR3 region: CASKRTSGSYEQYF. CDR3 in DNA: TGTGCCAGCAAGAGGACTAGCGGGAGCTACGAGCAGTACTTC. Full variable domain (rest looked up from reference TRBV28 and TRBJ2-7): DVKVTQSSRYLVKRTGEKVFLECVQDMDHENMFWYRQDPGLGLRLIYFSYDVKMKEKGDIPEGYSVSREKKERFSLILESASTNQTSMYLCASKRTSGSYEQYFGPGTRLTVT.

This clone was detected only once. This sequence joins TRBV15 and TRBJ2-1, with 9 positions matching TRBD1. Trimming at V came to 5 bases and at J to 2 bases, leaving 4 bases not matched to a gene. From germline, CDR1 is LNHNV and CDR2 YYDKDF (reference sequence). The CDR3 is 15 residues long. The CDR3 region is CATSGRDRAYNEQFF. In DNA, the CDR3 is TGTGCCACCAGCGGCCGGGACAGGGCCTACAATGAGCAGTTCTTC.

The chain is built from TRBV11-3 and TRBJ2-5, with 10 positions matching TRBD1. The germline CDR1 and CDR2 sequences are SGHNT and YENEEA. The trim removed 2 bases at V and 4 bases at J, leaving 4 bases unmatched. The CDR3 has 15 amino acids. The CDR3 nucleotides read TGTGCCAGCAGCTTAATGGGGACAGGGGTAGAGACCCAGTACTTC. This sequence encodes CASSLMGTGVETQYF.

The count of this clone is one. The sample holds other DNA sequences that translate to the same CDR3. This sequence joins TRBV4-1 and TRBJ1-1, with D perhaps TRBD1 (5 bases). The CDR3 is made up of 14 amino acids. V lost 3 bases to trimming and J lost 0 bases, with 8 bases between them. The germline V gene has CDR1 MGHRA and CDR2 YSYEKL. The CDR3 sequence is CASSHWGLNTEAFF. Here the CDR3 DNA reads TGCGCCAGCAGCCACTGGGGCTTGAACACTGAAGCTTTCTTT.